The 24 T cell receptor beta chains given below trace back to one sample, sequenced in a study of blood T cells in healthy people across ages. The second PCR ran 7 to 11 cycles with a sample-barcoded 5' primer and J-beta primers. TCRdb processed the 5' RACE reads anew with MiXCR; each CDR3 protein has one entry. Among fewer than 900,000 distinct CDR3 sequences, more than 40% were seen once, and the ten largest hold 25% to 35%. What was sequenced was blood. These TCRs come from a woman aged 55-69 years in good health.

This clonotype showed up just a few times. This chain joins TRBV4-2 and TRBJ2-1; maybe TRBD2 (7 bases). Trimming stripped 6 bases from V and 4 bases from J, with 16 bases between. Germline V gene sequence: CDR1 LGHNA, CDR2 YNFKEQ. CDR3 size: 15 residues. CDR3 residues: CASSLGGGDYNEQFF. The CDR3 DNA reads TGTGCCAGCAGTCTAGGGGGGGGGGATTACAATGAGCAGTTCTTC.

This clonotype has a handful of counts. The chain carries TRBV18 and TRBJ2-6; 8 bases agree with TRBD2. V trimming: 3 bases; J trimming: 0 bases; junction bases outside the gene matches: 10. Germline V lookup: CDR1 KGHSH, CDR2 LQKENI. This CDR3 has 19 amino acids. CDR3 DNA sequence: TGTGCCAGCTCACCTAGGGTAGCGGGACCCCTCTCTGGGGCCAACGTCCTGACTTTC. This codes for CASSPRVAGPLSGANVLTF.

This sequence joins TRBV5-1 and TRBJ2-1, with 7 bases aligning to TRBD2. J lost 5 bases, V lost 0 bases, and 5 bases had no gene match. The CDR3 runs to 15 residues. Germline lookup yields CDR1 SGHRS and CDR2 YFSETQ. In DNA form, the CDR3 reads TGCGCCAGCAGCTTGGTTGCGGGAGCGGACAATGAGCAGTTCTTC. Encoded protein: CASSLVAGADNEQFF. The full variable domain, completed using reference TRBV5-1 and TRBJ2-1, is KAGVTQTPRYLIKTRGQQVTLSCSPISGHRSVSWYQQTPGQGLQFLFEYFSETQRNKGNFPGRFSGRQFSNSRSEMNVSTLELGDSALYLCASSLVAGADNEQFFGPGTRLTVL.

This clonotype was seen only once. The chain carries TRBV27 and TRBJ2-3, with TRBD2 identical over 12 bases. V lost 5 bases, J lost 2 bases, and 5 bases stayed unmatched. The CDR3 sequence is 16 residues long. Germline loops: CDR1 MNHEY, CDR2 SMNVEV (reference sequence). CDR3 amino acids: CASSTLAGGSTDTQYF. CDR3 DNA sequence: TGTGCCAGCAGTACCCTAGCGGGAGGGTCCACAGATACGCAGTATTTT.

The chain couples TRBV24-1 to TRBJ2-1, with 10 bases fitting TRBD1. Germline CDR1 is KGHDR and CDR2 is SFDVKD. J gave up 2 bases and V 10 bases, and 1 base lay outside the gene matches. The CDR3 is made up of 13 amino acids. The CDR3 DNA sequence: TGTGCCACTGGGACAGGGGCCTACAATGAGCAGTTCTTC. It specifies CATGTGAYNEQFF.

V usage is TRBV6-5 and J usage is TRBJ2-1; 9 bases line up with TRBD2. The CDR3 contains 13 residues. V lost 0 bases and J lost 13; bases outside the gene matches: 4. Germline CDR1 reads MNHEY; CDR2 reads SVGAGI. The CDR3 DNA sequence: TGTGCCAGCAGTTACTCGACTAGCGGAGACCAGTTCTTC. Encoded protein: CASSYSTSGDQFF.

Here the CDR3 reads CASSDLGNEQYF. The CDR3 coding sequence is TGTGCCAGCAGCGACCTGGGGAACGAGCAGTACTTC. This chain joins TRBV6-1 and TRBJ2-7; D gene unclear. Deletions cut 6 bases from V and 5 bases from J, with 11 bases between. The CDR3 runs to 12 residues. The germline V gene has CDR1 MNHNS and CDR2 SASEGT.

Note on this clonotype: A much larger clone differs by one base, so this may be a read error. This chain connects TRBV20-1 to TRBJ2-5; D not resolved. In germline, CDR1 is DFQATT, CDR2 SNEGSKA (reference sequence). The V end was cut by 0 bases, the J end by 12 bases, with 14 bases between. CDR3 length equals 12 residues. The CDR3 protein is CSARELGTREYF. As DNA, the CDR3 is TGCAGTGCTAGAGAATTGGGAACTCGGGAGTACTTC.

The rearrangement links TRBV20-1 to TRBJ2-5; 9 nucleotides line up with TRBD2. There are 13 residues in the CDR3. With V trimmed by 0 bases and J by 5 bases, 1 base remained unmatched. Germline assignment: CDR1 DFQATT and CDR2 SNEGSKA (reference sequence). The CDR3 coding sequence is TGCAGTGCTAGAGAGGGACTAGCTGAGACCCAGTACTTC. Translated, it gives CSAREGLAETQYF.

The CDR3 is CASVPSSNEQFF. The CDR3 nucleotides read TGTGCCTCGGTCCCCAGCAGCAATGAGCAGTTCTTC. The chain links TRBV7-2 to TRBJ2-1; no reliable D call. V dropped 11 bases and J dropped 6 bases, with 14 bases sitting between them. The CDR3 totals 12 residues. Germline loops: CDR1 SGHTA, CDR2 FQGNSA.

This clonotype has only a few counts. CDR3 bases: TGCAGTGCTCCCTTGACAGGGATGTATGGCTACACCTTC. Translation: CSAPLTGMYGYTF. The chain combines TRBV20-1 with TRBJ1-2, with TRBD1 matching 7 bases. The CDR3 loop spans 13 amino acids. CDR1 is DFQATT and CDR2 is SNEGSKA in the germline V gene (reference sequence). The junction had 8 bases not matched to a gene; V was cut back by 5 bases and J by 5 bases.

In its sample, this clonotype was seen a few times. CDR3 DNA sequence: TGTGCCAGCAGTCAAGGGGCCAAAGGCTACACCTTC. Translating it yields CASSQGAKGYTF. The rearrangement uses TRBV7-2 and TRBJ1-2; possible D gene TRBD1, 5 bases. V was pared by 6 bases and J by 8 bases, with 13 bases between. Per germline, CDR1 SGHTA and CDR2 FQGNSA. The CDR3 is 12 residues long.

A note on this clonotype: A read error may account for a junction end that differs from germline. The chain employs TRBV15 and TRBJ1-5; the D is unclear. The V gene's germline CDR1 is LNHNV and CDR2 YYDKDF (reference sequence). This CDR3 is 12 amino acids long. CDR3 protein: CATSRDVQPQHF. The DNA for the CDR3 is TGCGCCACCAGCAGAGATGTCCAGCCCCAGCATTTT.

Regarding this clonotype: A read error may produce the germline difference seen at one junction end. The chain couples TRBV7-2 to TRBJ1-2; possible D gene TRBD1, 5 bases. The CDR3 runs 11 residues. CDR1 is SGHTA and CDR2 is FQGNSA in the germline V gene. The DNA of the CDR3 is TGTGCCAGCAGCTCCACATGGGGCTGCACCTTC. Protein product: CASSSTWGCTF.

The chain combines TRBV2 with TRBJ2-7, with TRBD2 identical over 7 bases. The CDR3 is made up of 18 amino acids. Unmatched junction bases numbered 18, after V lost 6 bases and J lost 1 base. Germline CDR1 is SNHLY and CDR2 is FYNNEI. CDR3 region: CASSDWGGSKRVSYEQYF. The CDR3 bases are TGTGCCAGCAGCGATTGGGGGGGTTCGAAGCGGGTTTCCTACGAGCAGTACTTC.

The chain joins TRBV4-3 to TRBJ2-1; 16 nucleotides match TRBD2. V lost 4 bases to trimming and J lost 12 bases; unmatched junction nucleotides: 6. This CDR3 contains 15 residues. Germline V gene sequence: CDR1 LGHNA, CDR2 YSLEER. The CDR3 nucleotides are TGCGCCAGCAGCCGGAGCGGGACTAGCGGGAGGGGGCAGTTCTTC. This sequence encodes CASSRSGTSGRGQFF.

With regard to this clonotype: An end of the junction does not agree with germline; a read error may underlie this. This rearrangement joins TRBV11-2 to TRBJ2-3, with 10 bases matching TRBD1. Germline CDR1 SGHAT, CDR2 FQNNGV. The CDR3 loop spans 15 amino acids. The CDR3 sequence: CASSSGTGATGTQYF. The CDR3 DNA is TGTGCCAGCAGCTCCGGGACAGGGGCCACAGGTACGCAGTATTTT.

The chain joins TRBV20-1 to TRBJ2-7, with TRBD2 identical over 14 bases. This CDR3 has 17 residues. V lost 0 bases and J lost 4; bases outside the gene matches: 8. Germline assignment: CDR1 DFQATT and CDR2 SNEGSKA (reference sequence). The CDR3: CSARDPRLAGGPYEQYF. The DNA for the CDR3 is TGCAGTGCTAGAGATCCCCGACTAGCGGGAGGGCCATACGAGCAGTACTTC.

In this sample, this clonotype turned up a few times. J is TRBJ1-4 and V is TRBV28, with D perhaps TRBD1 (5 bases). Per germline, CDR1 MDHEN and CDR2 SYDVKM. The CDR3 sequence is 15 residues long. V was clipped by 6 bases and J by 3 bases, with 14 bases between them. CDR3 in amino acids: CASSFPGRPNEKLFF. CDR3 in DNA: TGTGCCAGCAGCTTCCCGGGACGGCCTAATGAAAAACTGTTTTTT.

This clonotype was counted a few times. The chain is built from TRBV6-2 or TRBV6-3 and TRBJ2-1, with no clear D. Trimming pared 8 bases from V and 5 bases from J, leaving 16 bases between. The germline gives CDR1 MNHEY, CDR2 SVGEGT. The CDR3 length is 14 residues. The CDR3 DNA is TGTGCCAGCGGGCGACGATCGGTGAACAATGAGCAGTTCTTC. Protein product: CASGRRSVNNEQFF.

The rearrangement links TRBV7-9 to TRBJ2-2; unclear D gene. In germline, CDR1 is SEHNR, CDR2 FQNEAQ (reference sequence). With 3 bases removed from V and 4 bases from J, the gap between germline ends came to 15 bases. CDR3 length: 16 residues. The CDR3: CASSFPTTTGTGELFF. In nucleotides, the CDR3 is TGTGCCAGCAGCTTTCCGACCACGACGGGCACCGGGGAGCTGTTTTTT. The full variable domain, with the rest looked up from reference TRBV7-9 and TRBJ2-2, is DTGVSQNPRHKITKRGQNVTFRCDPISEHNRLYWYRQTLGQGPEFLTYFQNEAQLEKSRLLSDRFSAERPKGSFSTLEIQRTEQGDSAMYLCASSFPTTTGTGELFFGEGSRLTVL.

The genes are TRBV20-1 and TRBJ2-1; possibly TRBD2 for D (5 bases). This CDR3 has 13 amino acids. Germline loops: CDR1 DFQATT, CDR2 SNEGSKA (reference sequence). Trimming shortened V by 6 bases and J by 4 bases, and 13 bases separated the two germline ends. DNA of the CDR3: TGCAGTGCACCCCGGGATGGTTACAATGAGCAGTTCTTC. Translated, it gives CSAPRDGYNEQFF.

The count of this clonotype is one. J is TRBJ2-7 and V is TRBV28; maybe TRBD1 (6 bases). This CDR3 is built from 15 residues. Trimming took off 5 bases at V and 0 bases at J, with 14 bases between the two ends. Germline V CDR1 and CDR2: MDHEN, SYDVKM. CDR3 amino acids: CASSEQDSSSYEQYF. CDR3 in DNA: TGTGCCAGCAGTGAACAGGACAGCTCCTCCTACGAGCAGTACTTC. The entire variable domain, with the rest obtained from reference TRBV28 and TRBJ2-7, is as follows: DVKVTQSSRYLVKRTGEKVFLECVQDMDHENMFWYRQDPGLGLRLIYFSYDVKMKEKGDIPEGYSVSREKKERFSLILESASTNQTSMYLCASSEQDSSSYEQYFGPGTRLTVT.

The chain uses TRBV6-6 and TRBJ1-2, with D unclear. There are 17 residues in the CDR3. Germline V lookup: CDR1 MNHNY, CDR2 SVGAGI (reference sequence). Trimming took off 3 bases at V and 6 bases at J, with 23 bases between the two ends. In DNA form, the CDR3 reads TGTGCCAGCAGTTATAGGGTCGGCAGGAACCAACGGGATGGCTACACCTTC. It is translated as CASSYRVGRNQRDGYTF.